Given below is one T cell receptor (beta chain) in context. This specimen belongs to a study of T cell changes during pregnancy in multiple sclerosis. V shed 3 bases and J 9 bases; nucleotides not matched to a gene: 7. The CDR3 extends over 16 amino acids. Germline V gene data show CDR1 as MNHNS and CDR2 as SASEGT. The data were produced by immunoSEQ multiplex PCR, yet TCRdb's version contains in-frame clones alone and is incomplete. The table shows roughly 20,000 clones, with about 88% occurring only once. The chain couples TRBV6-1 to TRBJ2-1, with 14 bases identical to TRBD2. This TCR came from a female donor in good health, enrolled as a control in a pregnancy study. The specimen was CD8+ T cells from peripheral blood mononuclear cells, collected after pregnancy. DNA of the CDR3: TGTGCCAGCAGTGACCTGGGACTAGCGGGAGTTACTGAGCAGTTCTTC. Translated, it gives CASSDLGLAGVTEQFF.